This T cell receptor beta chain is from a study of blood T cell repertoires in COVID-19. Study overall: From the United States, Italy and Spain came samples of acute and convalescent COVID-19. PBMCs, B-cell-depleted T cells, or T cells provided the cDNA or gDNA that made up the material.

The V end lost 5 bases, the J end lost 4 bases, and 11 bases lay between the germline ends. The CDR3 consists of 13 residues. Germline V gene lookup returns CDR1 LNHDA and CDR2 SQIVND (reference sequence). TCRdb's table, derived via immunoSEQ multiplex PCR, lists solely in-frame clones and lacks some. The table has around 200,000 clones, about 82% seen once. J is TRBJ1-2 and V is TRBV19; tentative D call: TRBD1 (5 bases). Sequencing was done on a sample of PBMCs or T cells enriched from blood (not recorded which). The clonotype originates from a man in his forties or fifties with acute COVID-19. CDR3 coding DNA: TGTGCCAGTAGTTCGGGACTGGTCTATGGCTACACCTTC. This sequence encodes CASSSGLVYGYTF.